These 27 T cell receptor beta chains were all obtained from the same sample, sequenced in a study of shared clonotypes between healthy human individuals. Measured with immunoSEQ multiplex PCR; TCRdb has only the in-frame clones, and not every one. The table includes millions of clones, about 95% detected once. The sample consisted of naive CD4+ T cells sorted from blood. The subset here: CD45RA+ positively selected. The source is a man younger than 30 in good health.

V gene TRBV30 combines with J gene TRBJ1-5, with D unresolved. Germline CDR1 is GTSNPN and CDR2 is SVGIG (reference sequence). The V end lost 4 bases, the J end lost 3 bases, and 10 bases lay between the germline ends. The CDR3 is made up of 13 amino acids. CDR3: CAWNLGVNQPQHF. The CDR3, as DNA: TGTGCCTGGAACCTCGGAGTCAATCAGCCCCAGCATTTT.

The CDR3 coding sequence is TGTGCCAGCAGCTTAGCGGGTCGCACAGCTTACACTGAAGCTTTCTTT. Translating gives CASSLAGRTAYTEAFF. The V gene is TRBV7-9, the J gene TRBJ1-1; unclear D gene. The CDR3 extends over 16 amino acids. Germline values: CDR1 SEHNR, CDR2 FQNEAQ (reference sequence). The V gene lost 0 bases and the J gene lost 3 bases, with 14 bases spanning the gap.

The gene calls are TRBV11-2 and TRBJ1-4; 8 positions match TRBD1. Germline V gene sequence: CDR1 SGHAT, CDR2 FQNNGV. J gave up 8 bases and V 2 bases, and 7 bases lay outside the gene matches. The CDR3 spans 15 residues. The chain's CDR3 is CASSLSRDRHEKLFF. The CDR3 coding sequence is TGTGCCAGCAGCTTATCCCGGGACAGGCACGAAAAACTGTTTTTT.

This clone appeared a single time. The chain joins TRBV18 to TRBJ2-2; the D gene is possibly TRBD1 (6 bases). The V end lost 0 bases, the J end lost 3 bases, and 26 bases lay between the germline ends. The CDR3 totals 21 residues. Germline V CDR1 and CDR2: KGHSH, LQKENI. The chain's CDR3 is CASSPPFGGRERQDYTGELFF. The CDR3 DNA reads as TGTGCCAGCTCACCACCGTTTGGGGGAAGGGAGAGACAGGACTACACCGGGGAGCTGTTTTTT.

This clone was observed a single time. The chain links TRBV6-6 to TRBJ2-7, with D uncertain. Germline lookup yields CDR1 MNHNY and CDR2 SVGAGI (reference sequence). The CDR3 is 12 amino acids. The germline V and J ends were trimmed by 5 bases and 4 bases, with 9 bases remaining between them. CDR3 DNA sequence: TGTGCCAGCAGTCGCGATAAGTACGAGCAGTACTTC. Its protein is CASSRDKYEQYF.

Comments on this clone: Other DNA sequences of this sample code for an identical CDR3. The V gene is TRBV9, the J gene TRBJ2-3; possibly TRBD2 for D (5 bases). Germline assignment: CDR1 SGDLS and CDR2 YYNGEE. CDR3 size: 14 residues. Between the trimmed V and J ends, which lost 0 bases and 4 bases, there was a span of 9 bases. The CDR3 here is CASSVAGLADTQYF. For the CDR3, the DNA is TGTGCCAGCAGCGTAGCGGGGTTAGCAGATACGCAGTATTTT.

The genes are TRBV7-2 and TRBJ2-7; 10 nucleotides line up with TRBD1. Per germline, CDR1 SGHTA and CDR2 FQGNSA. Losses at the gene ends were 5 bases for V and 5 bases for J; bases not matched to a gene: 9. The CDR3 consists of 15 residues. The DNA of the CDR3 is TGTGCCAGCAGCCAATCGACAGGGGGCATGCACGAGCAGTACTTC. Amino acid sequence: CASSQSTGGMHEQYF.

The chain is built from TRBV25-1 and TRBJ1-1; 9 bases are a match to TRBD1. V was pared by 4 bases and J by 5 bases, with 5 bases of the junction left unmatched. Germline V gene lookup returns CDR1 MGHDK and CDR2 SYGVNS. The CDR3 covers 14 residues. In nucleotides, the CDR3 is TGTGCCAGCAGTGGCCTGGACAGGGGAACTGAAGCTTTCTTT. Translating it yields CASSGLDRGTEAFF.

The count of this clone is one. The CDR3 here is CAWTGQHNQPQHF. CDR3 coding DNA: TGTGCCTGGACCGGGCAGCACAATCAGCCCCAGCATTTT. The chain uses TRBV30 and TRBJ1-5; D remains ambiguous. The CDR3 covers 13 residues. The germline CDR1 and CDR2 sequences are GTSNPN and SVGIG (reference sequence). The ends were cut back, 4 bases at V and 3 bases at J, with 10 bases in the middle.

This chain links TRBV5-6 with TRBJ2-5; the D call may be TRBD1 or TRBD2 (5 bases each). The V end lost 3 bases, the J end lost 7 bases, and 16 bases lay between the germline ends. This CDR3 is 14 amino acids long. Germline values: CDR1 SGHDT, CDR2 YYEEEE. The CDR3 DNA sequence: TGTGCCAGCAGCTCCGGGACCGCTGTGGGGACCCAGTACTTC. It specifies CASSSGTAVGTQYF.

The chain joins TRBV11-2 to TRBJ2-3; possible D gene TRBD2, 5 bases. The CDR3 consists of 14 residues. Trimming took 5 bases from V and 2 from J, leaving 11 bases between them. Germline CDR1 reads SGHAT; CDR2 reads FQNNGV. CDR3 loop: CASSLRLPTDTQYF. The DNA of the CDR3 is TGTGCCAGCAGCCTCCGACTACCCACAGATACGCAGTATTTT.

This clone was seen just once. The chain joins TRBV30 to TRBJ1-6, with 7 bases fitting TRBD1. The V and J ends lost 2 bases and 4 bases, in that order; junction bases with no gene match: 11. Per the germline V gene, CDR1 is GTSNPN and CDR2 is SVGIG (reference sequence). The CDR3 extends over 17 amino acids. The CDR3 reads CAWSLPAQGGYNSPLHF. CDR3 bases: TGTGCCTGGAGTCTTCCCGCTCAGGGGGGGTATAATTCACCCCTCCACTTT.

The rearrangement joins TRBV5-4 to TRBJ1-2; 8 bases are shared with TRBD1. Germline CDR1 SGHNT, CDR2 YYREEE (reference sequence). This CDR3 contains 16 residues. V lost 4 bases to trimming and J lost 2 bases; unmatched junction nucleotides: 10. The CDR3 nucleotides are TGTGCCAGCAGCCCTGGGGGAGGACAGGGCAACTATGGCTACACCTTC. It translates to CASSPGGGQGNYGYTF.

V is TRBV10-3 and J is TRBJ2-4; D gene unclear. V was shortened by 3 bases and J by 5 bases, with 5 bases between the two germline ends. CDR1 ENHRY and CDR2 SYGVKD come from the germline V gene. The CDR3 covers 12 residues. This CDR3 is CAISDSQNIQYF. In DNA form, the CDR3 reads TGTGCCATCAGTGATTCTCAAAACATTCAGTACTTC.

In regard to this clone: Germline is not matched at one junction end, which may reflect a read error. The CDR3 is CASSPPTRGNTEAFF. The CDR3 coding sequence is TGTGCCAGCTCCCCACCGACGCGGGGGAACACTGAAGCTTTCTTT. V and J are TRBV18 and TRBJ1-1; D unclear. Per the germline V gene, CDR1 is KGHSH and CDR2 is LQKENI. The CDR3 is made up of 15 amino acids.

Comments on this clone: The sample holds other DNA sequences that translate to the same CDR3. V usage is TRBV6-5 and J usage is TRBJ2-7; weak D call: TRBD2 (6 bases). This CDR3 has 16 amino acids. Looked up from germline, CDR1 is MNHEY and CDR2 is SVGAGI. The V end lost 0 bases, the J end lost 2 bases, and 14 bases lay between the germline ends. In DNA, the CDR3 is TGTGCCAGCAGTTACTCATGGCTAGCGATGACCTACGAGCAGTACTTC. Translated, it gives CASSYSWLAMTYEQYF.

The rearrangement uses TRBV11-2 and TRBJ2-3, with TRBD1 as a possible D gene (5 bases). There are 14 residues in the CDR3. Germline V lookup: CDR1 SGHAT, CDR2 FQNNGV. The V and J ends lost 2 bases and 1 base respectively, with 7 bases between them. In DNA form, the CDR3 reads TGTGCCAGCAGCTTACAGGGTGGCACAGATACGCAGTATTTT. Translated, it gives CASSLQGGTDTQYF.

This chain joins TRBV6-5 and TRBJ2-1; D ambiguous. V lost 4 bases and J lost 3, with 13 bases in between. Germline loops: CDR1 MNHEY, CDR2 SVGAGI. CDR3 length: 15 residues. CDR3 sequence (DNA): TGTGCCAGCAGTTCCCCCGGCGTACTCTACAATGAGCAGTTCTTC. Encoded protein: CASSSPGVLYNEQFF.

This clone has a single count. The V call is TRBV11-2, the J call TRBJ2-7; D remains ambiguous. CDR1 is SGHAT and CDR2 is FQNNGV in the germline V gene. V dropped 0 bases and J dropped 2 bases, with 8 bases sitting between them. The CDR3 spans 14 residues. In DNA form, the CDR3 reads TGTGCCAGCAGCTTAGAGACGTTAGCCTACGAGCAGTACTTC. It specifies CASSLETLAYEQYF.

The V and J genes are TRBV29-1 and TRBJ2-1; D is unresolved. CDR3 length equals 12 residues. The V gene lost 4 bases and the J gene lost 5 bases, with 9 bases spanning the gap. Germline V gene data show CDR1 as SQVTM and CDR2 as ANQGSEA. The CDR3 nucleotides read TGCAGCGTTGTTAGGACGAACAATGAGCAGTTCTTC. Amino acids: CSVVRTNNEQFF.

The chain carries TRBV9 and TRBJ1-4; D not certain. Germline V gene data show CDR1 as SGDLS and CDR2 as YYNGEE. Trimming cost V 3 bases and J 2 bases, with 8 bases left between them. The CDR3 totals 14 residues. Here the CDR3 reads CASSGGSTNEKLFF. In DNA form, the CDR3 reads TGTGCCAGCAGCGGCGGGTCGACTAATGAAAAACTGTTTTTT.

The CDR3 DNA is TGTGCCAGCAGTGAAGGAGGGGGCGCGGGGAATTCACCCCTCCACTTT. It specifies CASSEGGGAGNSPLHF. V gene TRBV25-1 combines with J gene TRBJ1-6; 7 bases are shared with TRBD1. Trimming at V came to 2 bases and at J to 7 bases, leaving 8 bases not matched to a gene. This CDR3 spans 16 amino acids. Germline CDR1 and CDR2: MGHDK and SYGVNS.

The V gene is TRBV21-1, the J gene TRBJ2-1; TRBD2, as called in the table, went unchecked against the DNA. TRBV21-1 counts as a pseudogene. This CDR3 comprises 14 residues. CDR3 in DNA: TGTGCCAGCAGCACTAGCGGGAGGGCCAATGAGCAGTTCTTC. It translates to CASSTSGRANEQFF.

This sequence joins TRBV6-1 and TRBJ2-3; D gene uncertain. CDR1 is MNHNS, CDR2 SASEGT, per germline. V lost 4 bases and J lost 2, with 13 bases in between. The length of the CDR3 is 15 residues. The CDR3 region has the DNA TGTGCCAGCAGTGTCGTGCAGCCCCACACAGATACGCAGTATTTT. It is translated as CASSVVQPHTDTQYF.

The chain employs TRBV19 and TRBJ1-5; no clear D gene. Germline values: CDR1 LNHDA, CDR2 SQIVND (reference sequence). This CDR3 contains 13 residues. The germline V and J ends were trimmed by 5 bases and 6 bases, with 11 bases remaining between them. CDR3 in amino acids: CASSRQVRQPQHF. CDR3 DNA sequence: TGTGCCAGTAGTCGGCAGGTTCGTCAGCCCCAGCATTTT.

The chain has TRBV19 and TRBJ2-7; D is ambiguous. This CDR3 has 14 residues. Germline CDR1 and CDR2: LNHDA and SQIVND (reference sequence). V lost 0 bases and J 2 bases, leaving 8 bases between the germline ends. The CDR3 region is CASSIDPSAYEQYF. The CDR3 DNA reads TGTGCCAGTAGTATAGATCCTTCAGCCTACGAGCAGTACTTC.

CDR3 protein: CSVSGSPPYEQYF. DNA for the CDR3: TGCAGCGTTTCCGGATCACCGCCCTACGAGCAGTACTTC. The V and J genes are TRBV29-1 and TRBJ2-7; D uncertain. This CDR3 is 13 amino acids long. The V gene's germline CDR1 is SQVTM and CDR2 ANQGSEA. V lost 5 bases to trimming and J lost 2 bases, with 13 bases between them.